This entry concerns a single T cell receptor (beta chain). Its target antigen remains unknown. Because the CDR3's place on the DNA is in doubt, the DNA is left out and the CDR3 is given as listed by TCRdb. The data stem from a study (dated by TCRdb to about 2013). The sequencer listed for this sample is Illumina Genome Analyzer IIx. TCRdb trimmed the raw reads at Q25, called clones with MiXCR and kept productive beta chains. Here each entry gathers all rows of one CDR3 protein and keeps the most common genes and DNA. The sample table records roughly 15,000 distinct CDR3 sequences; 30% to 40% of these occur just once. The ten largest make up roughly 15% of the sample. CDR1 and CDR2 were assigned from the germline V gene as SGHVS and FQNEAQ. The CDR3 covers 21 residues, taking in both the cysteine and the phenylalanine.

The receptor chain draws on TRBV7-8 and TRBJ2-1; TRBD2 is taken as the D call from the table, unchecked against the DNA. This receptor was identified in a human donor. Specimen: blood. CDR3 reads: CASSFYICSARWAQGSNEQFF.